This record concerns one T cell receptor (beta chain) sequence. Per germline, CDR1 SGHTA and CDR2 FQGNSA. The CDR3 is 14 residues long. Trimming took 4 bases from V and 3 from J; bases not matched to a gene: 5. This sample was included in a study of shared clonotypes between healthy human individuals. Deep was the level used in running the assay. Profiled with immunoSEQ multiplex PCR; TCRdb holds only in-frame clones, not every one. This sample yields 400,000 or so clones, of which roughly 96% are seen a single time; approximately 0.32% belongs to the top ten. This TCR derives from a man aged 25 to 40 in good health. The chain couples TRBV7-2 to TRBJ2-7; TRBD1 aligns across 8 bases. The source material was memory CD8+ T cells sorted from blood. The sample's subset: CD45RO+ cells pooled with CCR7-negative TemRA cells. CDR3 DNA: TGTGCCAGCAGCTCCAGGGGGCGCGGCTACGAGCAGTACTTC. As protein: CASSSRGRGYEQYF.